This T cell receptor (beta chain) is drawn from a study of T cells in Graves' hyperthyroidism and ophthalmopathy. Points on this clonotype: Its antigen is currently unknown.

J was trimmed by 3 bases and V by 0 bases; bases with no gene match: 13. The germline gives CDR1 SEHNR, CDR2 FQNEAQ (reference sequence). The CDR3 covers 19 residues. Template material for amplifying TCR beta CDR3 regions consisted of RNA transcripts. An initial round of RT-PCR targeting the TCR CDR3 relied on the HTBI primer set. TCRdb recomputed calls from the multiplex PCR reads with MiXCR, one row per CDR3 protein. The sample has some 400,000 distinct CDR3 sequences, about 13% seen once; the top ten hold around 20%. Points from the study as a whole: Most thyroid clonotypes expanded above 0.001 were also detected in blood.

Each patient was aged 18 to 65 and had newly diagnosed hyperthyroidism of under 2 months' duration. Sequencing was carried out using blood. The chain links TRBV7-9 to TRBJ2-5, with 10 bases that match TRBD2. The clonotype comes from a man aged 25 to 40 with Graves' hyperthyroidism that later progressed to Graves' ophthalmopathy. The CDR3 DNA reads TGTGCCAGCAGCTTAGCTGGAAGAGCGGGGGGGCATGGAAAAGAGACCCAGTACTTC. Translating gives CASSLAGRAGGHGKETQYF.